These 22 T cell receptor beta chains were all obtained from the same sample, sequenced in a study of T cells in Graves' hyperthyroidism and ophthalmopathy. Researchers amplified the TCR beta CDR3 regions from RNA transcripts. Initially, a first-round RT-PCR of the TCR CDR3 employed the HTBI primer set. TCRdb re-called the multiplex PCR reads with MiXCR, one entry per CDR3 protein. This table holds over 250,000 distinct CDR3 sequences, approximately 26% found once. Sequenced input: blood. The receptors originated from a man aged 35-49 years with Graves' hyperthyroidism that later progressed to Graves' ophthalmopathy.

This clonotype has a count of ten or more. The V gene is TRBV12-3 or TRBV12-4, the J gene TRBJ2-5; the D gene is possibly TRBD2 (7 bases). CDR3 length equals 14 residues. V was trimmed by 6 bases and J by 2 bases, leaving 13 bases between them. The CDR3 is CASSSGGRQETQYF. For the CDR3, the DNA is TGTGCCAGCAGCTCGGGGGGCAGACAAGAGACCCAGTACTTC.

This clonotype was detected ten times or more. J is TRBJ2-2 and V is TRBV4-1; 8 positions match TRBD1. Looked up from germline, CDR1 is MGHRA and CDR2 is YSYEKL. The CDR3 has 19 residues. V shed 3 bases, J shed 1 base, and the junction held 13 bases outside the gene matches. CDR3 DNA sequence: TGCGCCAGCAGCCAGAACACAGGGGGAGGTAGTTGGAACACCGGGGAGCTGTTTTTT. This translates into CASSQNTGGGSWNTGELFF.

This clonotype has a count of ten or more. The CDR3 region is CASSLEGNEDGYTF. DNA of the CDR3: TGCGCCAGCAGCTTGGAAGGCAATGAGGATGGCTACACCTTC. This sequence joins TRBV5-1 and TRBJ1-2; the D is unclear. Trimming took off 0 bases at V and 6 bases at J, with 12 bases between the two ends. The CDR3 is made up of 14 amino acids. The germline CDR1 and CDR2 sequences are SGHRS and YFSETQ. The whole variable domain, filled in from reference TRBV5-1 and TRBJ1-2, reads KAGVTQTPRYLIKTRGQQVTLSCSPISGHRSVSWYQQTPGQGLQFLFEYFSETQRNKGNFPGRFSGRQFSNSRSEMNVSTLELGDSALYLCASSLEGNEDGYTFGSGTRLTVV.

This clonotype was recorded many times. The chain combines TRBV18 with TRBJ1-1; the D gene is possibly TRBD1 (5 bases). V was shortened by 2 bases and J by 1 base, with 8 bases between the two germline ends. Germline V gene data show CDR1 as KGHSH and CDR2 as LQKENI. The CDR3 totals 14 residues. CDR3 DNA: TGTGCCAGCTCACCATTTACAGGGAACACTGAAGCTTTCTTT. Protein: CASSPFTGNTEAFF.

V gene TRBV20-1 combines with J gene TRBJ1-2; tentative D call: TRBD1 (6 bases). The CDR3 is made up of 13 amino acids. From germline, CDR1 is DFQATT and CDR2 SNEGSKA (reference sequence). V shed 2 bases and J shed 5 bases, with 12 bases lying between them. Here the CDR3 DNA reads TGCAGTGCTAGACTTACAGGGAAATATGGCTACACCTTC. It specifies CSARLTGKYGYTF.

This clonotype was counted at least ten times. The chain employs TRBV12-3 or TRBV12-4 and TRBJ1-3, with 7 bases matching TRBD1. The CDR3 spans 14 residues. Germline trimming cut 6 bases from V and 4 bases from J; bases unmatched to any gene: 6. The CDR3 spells CASRTTGTGNTIYF. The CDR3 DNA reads TGTGCCAGCAGGACGACAGGGACGGGAAACACCATATATTTT.

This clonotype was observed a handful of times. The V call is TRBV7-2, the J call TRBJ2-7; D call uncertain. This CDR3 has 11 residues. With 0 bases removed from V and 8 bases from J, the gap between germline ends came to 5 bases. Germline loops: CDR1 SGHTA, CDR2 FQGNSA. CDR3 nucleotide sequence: TGTGCCAGCAGCTTAGCGGATAAGCAGTACTTC. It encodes CASSLADKQYF.

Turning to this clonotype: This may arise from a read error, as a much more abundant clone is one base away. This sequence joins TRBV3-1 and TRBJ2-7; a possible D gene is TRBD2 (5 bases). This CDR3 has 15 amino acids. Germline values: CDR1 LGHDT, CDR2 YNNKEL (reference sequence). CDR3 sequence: CVSSQVVGPTGEQYF. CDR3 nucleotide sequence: TGTGTCAGCAGCCAAGTAGTCGGGCCTACGGGGGAGCAGTACTTC.

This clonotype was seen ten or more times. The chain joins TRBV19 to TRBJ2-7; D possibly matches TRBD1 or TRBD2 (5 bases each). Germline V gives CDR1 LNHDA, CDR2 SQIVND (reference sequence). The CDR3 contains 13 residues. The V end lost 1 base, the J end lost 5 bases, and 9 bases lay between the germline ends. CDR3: CASSIGGDHEQYF. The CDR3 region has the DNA TGTGCCAGTAGTATAGGTGGGGACCACGAGCAGTACTTC.

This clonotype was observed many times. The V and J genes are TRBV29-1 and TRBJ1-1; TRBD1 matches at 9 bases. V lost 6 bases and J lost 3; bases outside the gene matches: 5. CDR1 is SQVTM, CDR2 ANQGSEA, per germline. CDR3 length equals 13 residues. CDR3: CSVGTGYYTEAFF. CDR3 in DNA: TGCAGCGTCGGGACAGGGTATTACACTGAAGCTTTCTTT.

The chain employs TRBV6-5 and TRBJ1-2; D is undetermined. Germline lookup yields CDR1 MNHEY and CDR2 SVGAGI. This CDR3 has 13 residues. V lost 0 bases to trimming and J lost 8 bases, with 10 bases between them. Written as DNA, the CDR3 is TGTGCCAGCAGTTACTCACGGGCCCTAGGCTACACCTTC. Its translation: CASSYSRALGYTF.

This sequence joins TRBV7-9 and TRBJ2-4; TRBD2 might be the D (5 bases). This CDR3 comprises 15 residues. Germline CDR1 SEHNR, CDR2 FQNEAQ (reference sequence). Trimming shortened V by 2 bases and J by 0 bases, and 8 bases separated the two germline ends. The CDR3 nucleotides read TGTGCCAGCAGCTTATCCGGGGTAGCCAAAAACATTCAGTACTTC. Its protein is CASSLSGVAKNIQYF.

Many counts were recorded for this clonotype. Here the CDR3 reads CSGRQGGTEAFF. CDR3 bases: TGCAGCGGAAGACAGGGAGGCACTGAAGCTTTCTTT. V and J are TRBV29-1 and TRBJ1-1; 7 bases match TRBD1. V shed 7 bases, J shed 4 bases, and the junction held 6 bases outside the gene matches. CDR3 length: 12 amino acids. Germline-derived CDR1 and CDR2 are SQVTM and ANQGSEA.

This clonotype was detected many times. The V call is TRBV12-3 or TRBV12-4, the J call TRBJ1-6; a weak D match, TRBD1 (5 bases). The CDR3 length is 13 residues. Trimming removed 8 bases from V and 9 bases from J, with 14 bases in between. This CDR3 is CASRMGRGSPLHF. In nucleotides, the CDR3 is TGTGCCAGCCGAATGGGTAGGGGTTCACCCCTCCACTTT.

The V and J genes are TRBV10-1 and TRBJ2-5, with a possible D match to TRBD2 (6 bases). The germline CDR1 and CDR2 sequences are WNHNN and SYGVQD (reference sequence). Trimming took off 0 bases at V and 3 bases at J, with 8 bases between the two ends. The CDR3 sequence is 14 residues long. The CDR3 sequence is CASSESGGKETQYF. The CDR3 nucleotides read TGCGCCAGCAGTGAGTCGGGCGGGAAAGAGACCCAGTACTTC.

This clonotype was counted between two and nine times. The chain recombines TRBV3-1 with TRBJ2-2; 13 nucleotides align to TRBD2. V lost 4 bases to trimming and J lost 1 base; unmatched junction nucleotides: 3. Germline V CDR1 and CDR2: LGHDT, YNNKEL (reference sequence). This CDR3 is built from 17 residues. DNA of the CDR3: TGTGCCAGCAGCCCTAGGACTAGCGGGAGGAACACCGGGGAGCTGTTTTTT. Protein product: CASSPRTSGRNTGELFF.

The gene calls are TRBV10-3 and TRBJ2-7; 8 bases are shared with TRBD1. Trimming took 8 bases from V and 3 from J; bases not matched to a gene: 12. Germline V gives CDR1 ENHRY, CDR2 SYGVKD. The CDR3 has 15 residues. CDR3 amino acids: CAIGSVGTGFYEQYF. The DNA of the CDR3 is TGTGCCATCGGCTCGGTCGGGACAGGTTTCTACGAGCAGTACTTC.

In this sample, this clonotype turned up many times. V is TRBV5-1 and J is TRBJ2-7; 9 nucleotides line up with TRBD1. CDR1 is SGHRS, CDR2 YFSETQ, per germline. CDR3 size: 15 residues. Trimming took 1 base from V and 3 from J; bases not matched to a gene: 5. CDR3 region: CASSLNRDRVYEQYF. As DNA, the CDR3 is TGCGCCAGCAGCTTGAACCGGGACAGGGTCTACGAGCAGTACTTC. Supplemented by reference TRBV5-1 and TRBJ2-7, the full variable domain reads KAGVTQTPRYLIKTRGQQVTLSCSPISGHRSVSWYQQTPGQGLQFLFEYFSETQRNKGNFPGRFSGRQFSNSRSEMNVSTLELGDSALYLCASSLNRDRVYEQYFGPGTRLTVT.

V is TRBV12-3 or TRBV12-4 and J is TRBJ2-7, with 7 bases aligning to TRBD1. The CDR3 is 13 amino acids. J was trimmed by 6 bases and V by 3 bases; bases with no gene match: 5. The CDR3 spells CASSLRGLGEQYF. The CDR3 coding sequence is TGTGCCAGCAGTTTGAGGGGGCTCGGCGAGCAGTACTTC.

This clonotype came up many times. CDR3 coding DNA: TGTGCCAGCAGCTTGGACCAGCGCCTATCCTACGAGCAGTACTTC. This encodes CASSLDQRLSYEQYF. The chain joins TRBV5-6 to TRBJ2-7; no reliable D call. Trimming removed 0 bases at V and 1 base at J, with 11 bases between. The CDR3 extends over 15 amino acids. CDR1 SGHDT and CDR2 YYEEEE come from the germline V gene. Drawing the rest from reference TRBV5-6 and TRBJ2-7, the complete variable domain is DAGVTQSPTHLIKTRGQQVTLRCSPKSGHDTVSWYQQALGQGPQFIFQYYEEEERQRGNFPDRFSGHQFPNYSSELNVNALLLGDSALYLCASSLDQRLSYEQYFGPGTRLTVT.

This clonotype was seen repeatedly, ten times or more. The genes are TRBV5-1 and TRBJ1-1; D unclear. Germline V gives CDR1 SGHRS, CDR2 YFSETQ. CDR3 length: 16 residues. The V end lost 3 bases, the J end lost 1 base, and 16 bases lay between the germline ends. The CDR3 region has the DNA TGCGCCAGCAGCTCTCAATGGGCAGCCACGAACACTGAAGCTTTCTTT. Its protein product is CASSSQWAATNTEAFF.

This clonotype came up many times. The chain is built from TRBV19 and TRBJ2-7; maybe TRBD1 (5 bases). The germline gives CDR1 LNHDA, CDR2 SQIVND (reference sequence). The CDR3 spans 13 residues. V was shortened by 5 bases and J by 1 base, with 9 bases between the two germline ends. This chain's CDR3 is CASSADNSYEQYF. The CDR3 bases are TGTGCCAGTAGTGCGGACAATTCCTACGAGCAGTACTTC. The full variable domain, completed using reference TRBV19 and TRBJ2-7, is DGGITQSPKYLFRKEGQNVTLSCEQNLNHDAMYWYRQDPGQGLRLIYYSQIVNDFQKGDIAEGYSVSREKKESFPLTVTSAQKNPTAFYLCASSADNSYEQYFGPGTRLTVT.